Listed here are 14 T cell receptor beta chains from one sample, sequenced in a study of blood T cell repertoires in COVID-19 (TCRdb year 2020). Library method: the immunoSEQ multiplex PCR assay. Entries here come from immuneACCESS through TCRdb and include only in-frame sequences with V and J called. Some clones fail to appear in such tables; in the studies checked, an unresolved V gene covers under half of the shortfall, and the cause of the remainder is unknown. The sample includes some 180,000 clones, with 75% to 90% observed a single time. The ten largest clones represent about 7% of the sample. The sequenced sample consisted of peripheral blood. The receptors here all came from a woman aged 40-49 years with COVID-19, enrolled during active disease.

The sample holds a few counts of this clone. V and J are TRBV4-2 and TRBJ1-3; D is possibly TRBD1 (5 bases). Germline V gives CDR1 LGHNA, CDR2 YNFKEQ. V lost 1 base, J lost 2 bases, and 12 bases lay in between. There are 16 residues in the CDR3. CDR3 nucleotides: TGTGCCAGCAGCCAAGTTCGGGGGAGCGCTGGAAACACCATATATTTT. Protein sequence: CASSQVRGSAGNTIYF.

The chain links TRBV4-1 to TRBJ2-7; a weak D match, TRBD2 (5 bases). The CDR3 sequence is 16 residues long. Trimming took off 4 bases at V and 0 bases at J, with 16 bases between the two ends. The V gene's germline CDR1 is MGHRA and CDR2 YSYEKL. CDR3 in DNA: TGCGCCAGCAGCCGCGCGGAAGGGAGCCTCTCCTACGAGCAGTACTTC. Protein: CASSRAEGSLSYEQYF.

Here the CDR3 DNA reads TGCAGCGTGCGACAGGGGACGACAGATACGCAGTATTTT. This sequence encodes CSVRQGTTDTQYF. V is TRBV29-1 and J is TRBJ2-3; 8 nucleotides match TRBD1. CDR1 SQVTM and CDR2 ANQGSEA come from the germline V gene. This CDR3 spans 13 amino acids. The trim removed 6 bases at V and 3 bases at J, leaving 5 bases unmatched.

This clone came up once. The rearrangement uses TRBV19 and TRBJ2-7; TRBD1 agrees at 8 bases. The germline CDR1 and CDR2 sequences are LNHDA and SQIVND (reference sequence). V was clipped by 10 bases and J by 3 bases; unmatched bases: 8. The CDR3 extends over 13 amino acids. CDR3: CATETGVGYEQYF. As DNA, the CDR3 is TGTGCCACCGAGACAGGGGTAGGCTACGAGCAGTACTTC.

J is TRBJ1-1 and V is TRBV3-1 (or the pseudogene TRBV3-2); tentatively, D is TRBD1 (5 bases). This CDR3 is 14 amino acids long. From germline, CDR1 is LGHDT and CDR2 YNNKEL (reference sequence). Trimming removed 4 bases from V and 1 base from J, with 10 bases in between. Written as DNA, the CDR3 is TGTGCCAGCAGCCCACGGGGGGGGAACACTGAAGCTTTCTTT. Translating gives CASSPRGGNTEAFF.

This chain joins TRBV18 and TRBJ1-1; 9 nucleotides align to TRBD1. The germline V gene has CDR1 KGHSH and CDR2 LQKENI. V lost 5 bases, J lost 11 bases, and 18 bases stayed unmatched. This CDR3 is built from 16 residues. CDR3 sequence reads: CASSSPGTGLGLLAFF. The CDR3, as DNA: TGTGCCAGCTCATCTCCTGGGACAGGGTTAGGCCTCCTCGCTTTCTTT.

Comments on this clone: At one end the junction does not follow the germline gene, possibly because of a read error. The V and J genes are TRBV7-9 and TRBJ2-7, with D uncertain. The CDR3 is 14 residues long. The germline V gene encodes CDR1 SEHNR and CDR2 FQNEAQ (reference sequence). The CDR3 DNA reads as TGTGCCAGCAGCGTAGCCTTAGAGCCCTACGAGCAGTACTTC. Protein product: CASSVALEPYEQYF.

This clone was observed once. This sequence joins TRBV6-5 and TRBJ1-2; D is perhaps TRBD1 (6 bases). The CDR3 runs 13 residues. Per germline, CDR1 MNHEY and CDR2 SVGAGI. Trimming stripped 5 bases from V and 8 bases from J, with 15 bases between. Written as DNA, the CDR3 is TGTGCCAGCAGTCTTACAGGGTCAGACGGCTACACCTTC. This gives the protein CASSLTGSDGYTF.

This clone has more than one count but fewer than ten. This chain uses TRBV14 with TRBJ1-6, with 10 bases lining up with TRBD1. CDR3 size: 14 residues. Germline V gene lookup returns CDR1 SGHDN and CDR2 FVKESK. Unmatched junction bases numbered 1, after V lost 3 bases and J lost 8 bases. The CDR3 nucleotides are TGTGCCAGCAGCCACGGGACAGGGGATTCACCCCTCCACTTT. Encoded protein: CASSHGTGDSPLHF.

V is TRBV5-1 and J is TRBJ1-2; TRBD1 matches at 8 bases. The germline gives CDR1 SGHRS, CDR2 YFSETQ. The CDR3 runs 15 residues. Trimming took 4 bases from V and 4 from J; bases not matched to a gene: 9. CDR3 amino acids: CASSPDRVSLYGYTF. CDR3 nucleotides: TGCGCCAGCAGCCCGGACAGGGTGTCTCTCTATGGCTACACCTTC.

CDR3 amino acids: CASSPGLAGVNEQFF. CDR3 in DNA: TGTGCCAGCAGCCCGGGACTAGCGGGGGTCAATGAGCAGTTCTTC. The rearrangement uses TRBV11-2 and TRBJ2-1; 14 nucleotides align to TRBD2. Germline V lookup: CDR1 SGHAT, CDR2 FQNNGV. J was trimmed by 6 bases and V by 5 bases; bases with no gene match: 3. The CDR3 covers 15 residues.

The CDR3 sequence: CASSPLGGLTEAFF. The CDR3 nucleotides are TGTGCCAGCAGCCCTTTAGGTGGGCTAACTGAAGCTTTCTTT. The chain links TRBV5-4 to TRBJ1-1; D uncertain. V was clipped by 4 bases and J by 5 bases, with 15 bases between them. The CDR3 is made up of 14 amino acids. CDR1 SGHNT and CDR2 YYREEE come from the germline V gene (reference sequence).

V and J are TRBV6-5 and TRBJ1-2, with 12 bases matching TRBD1. CDR3 length: 15 residues. The J segment lost 5 bases and the V segment lost 5 bases, leaving 6 bases of the junction unmatched. From germline, CDR1 is MNHEY and CDR2 SVGAGI. The DNA for the CDR3 is TGTGCCAGCAGTACTCCGGGACAGGGGGCTTATGGCTACACCTTC. This codes for CASSTPGQGAYGYTF.

The chain couples TRBV18 to TRBJ2-7; D may be TRBD1 (8 bases). The germline CDR1 and CDR2 sequences are KGHSH and LQKENI. Trimming left V 5 bases short and J 0 bases short, with 23 bases between. This CDR3 has 18 residues. The chain's CDR3 is CASSAGPAGQAISYEQYF. The DNA for the CDR3 is TGTGCCAGCTCAGCCGGACCAGCGGGACAGGCCATCTCCTACGAGCAGTACTTC.